The source of this TCR beta chain is a study of graft-versus-host responses after intestinal transplantation. This clone was detected a few times. Plates contained around 200,000 CFSE-labeled responder cells and around 200,000 irradiated, violet-dye-labeled stimulator cells. Profiled with immunoSEQ multiplex PCR; TCRdb holds only in-frame clones, not every one. The profile shows 13,000 to 15,000 clones, approximately 33% of them singletons. The CDR3 is 14 residues long. V was pared by 4 bases and J by 2 bases, with 4 bases of the junction left unmatched. CDR1 is MNHEY and CDR2 is SMNVEV in the germline V gene (reference sequence).

This clonotype originated in a human patient who received an intestinal transplant. This rearrangement joins TRBV27 to TRBJ2-7; 8 positions match TRBD1. This specimen consisted of alloreactive CD8+ T cells from a mixed lymphocyte reaction culture, obtained before intestinal transplant. The subset is: CFSE-low proliferating T cells sorted from roughly 6-day pre-transplant mixed lymphocyte reaction (GvH or HvG direction). The CDR3 DNA follows: TGTGCCAGCAGTTACAGGGGGATTACCTACGAGCAGTACTTC. This gives the protein CASSYRGITYEQYF.